One and the same sample provided the 3 T cell receptor beta chains below, sequenced in a study of long-term antiretroviral therapy in people with HIV. Researchers ran immunoSEQ v3.0 at survey level. Sequencing was performed with immunoSEQ multiplex PCR; in TCRdb, only in-frame clones are kept and a portion is missing. This repertoire shows fewer than 55,000 clones, about 95% found once; its top ten account for 2.5% to 3.5%. This sample comprised unsorted PBMCs, obtained 3.7 years after starting antiretroviral therapy. Receptors were obtained from a woman aged 45-60 years with HIV.

This sequence joins TRBV4-1 and TRBJ1-2; D gene uncertain. V lost 0 bases to trimming and J lost 4 bases, with 12 bases between them. The V gene's germline CDR1 is MGHRA and CDR2 YSYEKL. CDR3 length equals 15 residues. The chain's CDR3 is CASSQEDRPTYGYTF. The CDR3 DNA follows: TGCGCCAGCAGCCAAGAGGATAGACCAACCTATGGCTACACCTTC.

The rearrangement links TRBV7-2 to TRBJ1-1; D not resolved. V was trimmed by 3 bases and J by 3 bases, leaving 2 bases between them. CDR3 length equals 11 residues. Germline CDR1 SGHTA, CDR2 FQGNSA. The CDR3 DNA follows: TGTGCCAGCAGCTTCTACACTGAAGCTTTCTTT. Translation: CASSFYTEAFF.

The chain couples TRBV2 to TRBJ1-1; TRBD1 matches at 7 bases. J lost 2 bases, V lost 10 bases, and 10 bases had no gene match. The CDR3 has 14 residues. Germline V gives CDR1 SNHLY, CDR2 FYNNEI. The CDR3 region is CATSNRGFNTEAFF. Here the CDR3 DNA reads TGTGCCACGTCTAACAGGGGTTTTAACACTGAAGCTTTCTTT.